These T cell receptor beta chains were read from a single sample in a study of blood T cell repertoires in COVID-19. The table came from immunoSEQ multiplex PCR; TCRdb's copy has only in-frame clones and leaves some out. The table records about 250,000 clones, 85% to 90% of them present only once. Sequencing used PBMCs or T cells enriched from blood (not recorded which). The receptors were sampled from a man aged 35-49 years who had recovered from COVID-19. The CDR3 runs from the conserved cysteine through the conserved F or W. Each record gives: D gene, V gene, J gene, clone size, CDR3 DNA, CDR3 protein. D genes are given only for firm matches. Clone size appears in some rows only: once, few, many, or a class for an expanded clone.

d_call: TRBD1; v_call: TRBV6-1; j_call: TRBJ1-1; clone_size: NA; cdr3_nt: TGTGCCAGCAGCCACGGACAGGTGAACACTGAAGCTTTCTTT; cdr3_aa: CASSHGQVNTEAFF
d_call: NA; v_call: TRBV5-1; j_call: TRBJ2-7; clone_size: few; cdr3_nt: TGCGCCAGCAGCCCGGGACATTACTACGAGCAGTACTTC; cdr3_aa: CASSPGHYYEQYF
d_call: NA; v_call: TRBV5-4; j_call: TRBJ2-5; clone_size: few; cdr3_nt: TGTGCCAGCAGCTTGGCTGGGGGCGGACAGACCCAGTACTTC; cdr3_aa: CASSLAGGGQTQYF
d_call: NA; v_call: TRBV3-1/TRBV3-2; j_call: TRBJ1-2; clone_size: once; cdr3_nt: TGTGCCAGCAGCCAAGGGAGTGTCACCTTC; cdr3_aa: CASSQGSVTF
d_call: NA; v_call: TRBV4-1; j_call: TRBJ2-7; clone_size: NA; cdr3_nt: TGCGCCAGCAGCCAAAATGTAATAGCGGTCCGATGGGGGGAGCAGTACTTC; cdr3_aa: CASSQNVIAVRWGEQYF
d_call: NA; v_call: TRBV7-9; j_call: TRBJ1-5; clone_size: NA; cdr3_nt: TGTGCCAGCAGCGCACGGGGGGACGGGTCCGTGGAAGCCCAGCATTTT; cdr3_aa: CASSARGDGSVEAQHF
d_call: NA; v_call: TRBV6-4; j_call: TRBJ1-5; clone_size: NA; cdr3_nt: TGTGCCAGCAGTGCAGAGGGTGGCAATCAGCCCCAGCATTTT; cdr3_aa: CASSAEGGNQPQHF
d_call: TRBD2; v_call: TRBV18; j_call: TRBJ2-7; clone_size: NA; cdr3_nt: TGTGCCAGCTCACCAAGCCGGGAGGGGGTACGAGAGCAGTACTTC; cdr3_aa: CASSPSREGVREQYF
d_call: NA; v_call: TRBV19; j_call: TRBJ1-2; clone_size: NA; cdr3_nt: TGTGCCAGTAGTATTGGGGCAGGGCTTGACTATGGCTACACCTTC; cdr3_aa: CASSIGAGLDYGYTF
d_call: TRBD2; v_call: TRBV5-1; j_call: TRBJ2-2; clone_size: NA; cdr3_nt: TGCGCCAGCAGTCTGGGACTAGAGGTCGGGGAGCTGTTTTTT; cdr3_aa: CASSLGLEVGELFF
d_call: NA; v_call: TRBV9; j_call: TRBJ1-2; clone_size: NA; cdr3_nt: TGTGCCAGCAGCGTAGAACCAGGGTCTAACTATGGCTACACCTTC; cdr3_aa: CASSVEPGSNYGYTF